This is a list of T cell receptor beta chains from one sample in a study of cytomegalovirus exposure and HLA in healthy donors. Clones were sequenced by immunoSEQ multiplex PCR, and TCRdb holds only the in-frame ones, with some missing. The data contain about 270,000 clones, roughly 70% of them singletons. The specimen was PBMCs. The receptors were sampled from a female donor in good health and CMV-seronegative. Both conserved end residues are part of each CDR3. The D gene is left open where the match is weak. Some rows have no size entry. The others give once, few or many, or a class for an expanded clone.

TRBJ1-4	NA	TRBD1	TRBV30	TGTGCCTGGTCGACCGGGACAGGGGGCAAAAAACTGTTTTTT	CAWSTGTGGKKLFF
TRBJ2-2	NA	NA	TRBV6-1	TGTGCCAGCAGTGACGGGACTTTTACCGGGGAGCTGTTTTTT	CASSDGTFTGELFF
TRBJ1-3	few	NA	TRBV18	TGTGCCAGCTCTCAAGGACAGACCTCTGGAAACACCATATATTTT	CASSQGQTSGNTIYF
TRBJ2-1	NA	NA	TRBV21-1	TGTGCCAGCAGCGCAAGCGGGAGGAGTTCCTACAATGAGCAGTTCTTC	CASSASGRSSYNEQFF
TRBJ2-1	NA	TRBD2	TRBV5-1	TGCGCCAGCAGCTTGGGAGCTAGCGGGTTTTTTGAGCAGTTCTTC	CASSLGASGFFEQFF
TRBJ2-7	NA	TRBD1	TRBV11-3	TGTGCCAGCAGCTCTAGGGACAGGGCGTACGAGCAGTACTTC	CASSSRDRAYEQYF
TRBJ2-5	NA	NA	TRBV9	TGTGCCAGCAGCGCCTCCGGGGAGATTCTCGTAGAGACCCAGTACTTC	CASSASGEILVETQYF
TRBJ2-3	NA	TRBD1	TRBV27	TGTGCCAGCAGTTTAATGCCGGGGACAGGGAACCCTAACGACTCCGATACGCAGTATTTT	CASSLMPGTGNPNDSDTQYF
TRBJ1-2	NA	NA	TRBV6-4	TGTGCCAGCAACACACAGCTTTCTAACTATGGCTACACCTTC	CASNTQLSNYGYTF
TRBJ2-5	once	TRBD2	TRBV5-4	TGTGCCAGCAGCCCTGGGACTAGCGGTGAAGAGACCCAGTACTTC	CASSPGTSGEETQYF
TRBJ2-7	NA	TRBD1	TRBV15	TGTGCCACCAGCACGGGACAGGAGTACGAGCAGTACTTC	CATSTGQEYEQYF
TRBJ2-5	NA	TRBD2	TRBV2	TGTGCCAGCAGAGGCACTAGCGGCCACCTCGGGACCCAGTACTTC	CASRGTSGHLGTQYF